The clone carrying this T cell receptor (beta chain) was seen many times. This record comes from a study of T-cell reconstitution after alpha-beta-depleted transplantation in children. V was clipped by 3 bases and J by 0 bases, with 15 bases between them. The CDR3 is made up of 15 amino acids. Germline V gene sequence: CDR1 DFQATT, CDR2 SNEGSKA (reference sequence). A TCRbeta library incorporating unique molecular identifiers was prepared. One entry per CDR3 protein, called by TCRdb with MiXCR from the PCR reads. The sample holds more than 200,000 distinct CDR3 sequences, about 8.8% seen once. The chain recombines TRBV20-1 with TRBJ2-7; possible D gene TRBD2, 6 bases. The sample was PBMCs from the stem cell graft donor, taken from the stem cell graft. This clonotype was sampled from a human donor who donated a stem cell graft to a child with SCID. The CDR3, as DNA: TGCAGTGCTAGTGAGCCGCGGGGCGGCTCCTACGAGCAGTACTTC. Amino acids: CSASEPRGGSYEQYF.